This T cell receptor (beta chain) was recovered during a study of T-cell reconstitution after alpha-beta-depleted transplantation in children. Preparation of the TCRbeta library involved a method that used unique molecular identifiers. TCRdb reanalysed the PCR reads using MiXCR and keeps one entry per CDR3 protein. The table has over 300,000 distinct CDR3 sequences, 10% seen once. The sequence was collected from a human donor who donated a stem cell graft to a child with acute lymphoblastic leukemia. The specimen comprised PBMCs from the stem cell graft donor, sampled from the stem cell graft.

This CDR3 reads CASSFGGGMTVNTEAFF. The CDR3 nucleotides are TGCGCCAGCAGCTTCGGTGGAGGGATGACAGTGAACACTGAAGCTTTCTTT. The rearrangement uses TRBV5-1 and TRBJ1-1, with a tentative D call TRBD1 (5 bases). V was pared by 2 bases and J by 0 bases, with 17 bases between. The CDR3 is made up of 17 amino acids. Germline lookup yields CDR1 SGHRS and CDR2 YFSETQ.